The 13 T cell receptor beta chains listed next were all sequenced from one sample in a study of cytomegalovirus exposure and HLA in healthy donors. PCR amplification relied on 60 Vbeta primers (plus 13 Jbeta primers). The method was immunoSEQ multiplex PCR; TCRdb's version includes in-frame clones alone and lacks a portion of them. The data contain tens of thousands of clones, approximately 81% of them singletons. Sequencing was performed on PBMCs. Source of these receptors: a middle-aged woman in good health and CMV-seronegative.

V is TRBV7-3 and J is TRBJ2-5; D is possibly TRBD1 (5 bases). This CDR3 spans 14 amino acids. Germline V CDR1 and CDR2: SGHTA, FQGTGA. V was shortened by 3 bases and J by 4 bases, with 12 bases between the two germline ends. DNA of the CDR3: TGTGCCAGCAGCTTCTCAGGGCAGCCAGAGACCCAGTACTTC. This encodes CASSFSGQPETQYF.

The J gene is TRBJ2-5, the V gene TRBV7-8; TRBD1 aligns across 7 bases. V trimming: 5 bases; J trimming: 5 bases; junction bases outside the gene matches: 11. This CDR3 is 15 amino acids long. From germline, CDR1 is SGHVS and CDR2 FQNEAQ. The CDR3 reads CASSESLGGGETQYF. In DNA, the CDR3 is TGTGCCAGCAGCGAGTCCCTAGGGGGCGGGGAGACCCAGTACTTC.

This chain connects TRBV9 to TRBJ2-1; no definite D call. Deletions cut 0 bases from V and 0 bases from J, with 7 bases between. CDR3 size: 15 residues. Germline V gives CDR1 SGDLS, CDR2 YYNGEE. CDR3 nucleotides: TGTGCCAGCAGCGTAGCTCCGAGCTCCTACAATGAGCAGTTCTTC. Translation gives CASSVAPSSYNEQFF.

This clone turned up a few times. The V gene is TRBV6-5, the J gene TRBJ1-4, with D maybe TRBD1 (5 bases). Germline V gene sequence: CDR1 MNHEY, CDR2 SVGAGI. CDR3 length equals 16 residues. With 6 bases removed from V and 5 bases from J, the gap between germline ends came to 19 bases. The CDR3 sequence is CASRYIPTGVNEKLFF. The CDR3 bases are TGTGCCAGCAGGTACATACCCACAGGTGTAAATGAAAAACTGTTTTTT.

The chain combines TRBV19 with TRBJ2-2, with D possibly matching TRBD1 (7 bases). There are 15 residues in the CDR3. V lost 3 bases to trimming and J lost 3 bases, with 11 bases between them. Per germline, CDR1 LNHDA and CDR2 SQIVND (reference sequence). The CDR3 DNA sequence: TGTGCCAGTAGTATCTTCAGGGGGGACACCGGGGAGCTGTTTTTT. Amino acids: CASSIFRGDTGELFF.

The chain has TRBV28 and TRBJ1-1; 10 bases match TRBD1. Germline V gene sequence: CDR1 MDHEN, CDR2 SYDVKM. The CDR3 runs to 14 residues. The junction had 7 bases not matched to a gene; V was cut back by 2 bases and J by 10 bases. CDR3 residues: CASSLRTGGLRAFF. DNA of the CDR3: TGTGCCAGCAGTTTACGGACAGGGGGATTGCGAGCTTTCTTT. Full variable domain (remainder filled in from reference TRBV28 and TRBJ1-1): DVKVTQSSRYLVKRTGEKVFLECVQDMDHENMFWYRQDPGLGLRLIYFSYDVKMKEKGDIPEGYSVSREKKERFSLILESASTNQTSMYLCASSLRTGGLRAFFGQGTRLTVV.

The chain uses TRBV19 and TRBJ2-1, with 14 bases fitting TRBD2. Germline-derived CDR1 and CDR2 are LNHDA and SQIVND (reference sequence). The CDR3 spans 16 residues. The J segment lost 7 bases and the V segment lost 3 bases, leaving 5 bases of the junction unmatched. CDR3 protein: CASSIRLAGGGNEQFF. CDR3 in DNA: TGTGCCAGTAGTATTAGACTAGCGGGAGGGGGGAATGAGCAGTTCTTC.

In its sample, this clone was seen a few times. The chain carries TRBV29-1 and TRBJ1-2; tentatively, D is TRBD1 (5 bases). Germline values: CDR1 SQVTM, CDR2 ANQGSEA. Trimming left V 5 bases short and J 1 base short, with 11 bases between. CDR3 length: 13 residues. CDR3 sequence (DNA): TGCAGCGTTCAGGACACCTTTAACTATGGCTACACCTTC. Translated: CSVQDTFNYGYTF.

The V gene is TRBV28, the J gene TRBJ2-7; TRBD1 matches at 7 bases. The CDR3 spans 15 residues. The germline V gene has CDR1 MDHEN and CDR2 SYDVKM. V shed 7 bases and J 4 bases; nucleotides not matched to a gene: 13. CDR3 nucleotide sequence: TGTGCCAGCAATTCCAGGGACAGCGGAGTATACGAGCAGTACTTC. Amino acids: CASNSRDSGVYEQYF.

The gene calls are TRBV28 and TRBJ2-6; weak D call: TRBD1 (5 bases). The CDR3 runs to 16 residues. The germline V gene has CDR1 MDHEN and CDR2 SYDVKM. V shed 10 bases and J shed 3 bases, with 19 bases lying between them. The CDR3 region is CATLTRPGNGANVLTF. In DNA, the CDR3 is TGTGCCACCCTAACTCGTCCAGGGAATGGGGCCAACGTCCTGACTTTC.

The chain combines TRBV19 with TRBJ1-2; TRBD1 agrees at 8 bases. This CDR3 has 12 residues. V dropped 6 bases and J dropped 10; count of bases not matched to a gene: 7. CDR1 and CDR2 from the germline V gene are LNHDA and SQIVND (reference sequence). Here the CDR3 DNA reads TGTGCCAGTAGCCCCGGGACAGGTGACTACACCTTC. It specifies CASSPGTGDYTF.

The chain has TRBV6-6 and TRBJ2-7; TRBD2 agrees at 8 bases. The J segment lost 3 bases and the V segment lost 7 bases, leaving 8 bases of the junction unmatched. The CDR3 is made up of 14 amino acids. Germline CDR1 and CDR2: MNHNY and SVGAGI (reference sequence). CDR3 protein: CASTEAGVFYEQYF. The CDR3 nucleotides read TGTGCCAGCACCGAAGCGGGAGTCTTCTACGAGCAGTACTTC.

The rearrangement links TRBV11-2 to TRBJ1-2; D might be TRBD1 (6 bases). The ends were cut back, 2 bases at V and 8 bases at J, with 15 bases in the middle. The CDR3 is made up of 14 amino acids. The germline V gene encodes CDR1 SGHAT and CDR2 FQNNGV. The CDR3 DNA follows: TGTGCCAGCAGCTTACTCAGACAGGCTCGGGGCTACACCTTC. This encodes CASSLLRQARGYTF.